The subject of this entry is one T cell receptor (beta chain). The data derive from a study of chemoradiotherapy in HPV16-positive cancers. Profiled with immunoSEQ multiplex PCR; TCRdb holds only in-frame clones, not every one. The sample carries over 10,000 clones, over 75% recorded once. CDR3 size: 13 residues. With 3 bases removed from V and 3 bases from J, the gap between germline ends came to 8 bases. The germline V gene has CDR1 SGHTA and CDR2 FQGTGA. The rearrangement links TRBV7-3 to TRBJ1-2; possibly TRBD1 for D (5 bases). The sample was collected from a patient who underwent chemoradiotherapy. This receptor was taken from a human donor with HPV-associated anogenital cancer. The CDR3 nucleotides are TGTGCCAGCAGCTTTTCGACAGACTATGGCTACACCTTC. This encodes CASSFSTDYGYTF.